One and the same sample provided the 21 T cell receptor beta chains below, sequenced in a study of blood T cell repertoires in COVID-19 (dated by TCRdb to the early 2020s). The library was built by means of the immunoSEQ multiplex PCR assay. The table was pulled from immuneACCESS by TCRdb, which kept in-frame rearrangements only. Such tables lose some clones; where checked, under half of the loss comes from unresolved V genes, and the rest has no known cause. The sample table records some 200,000 clones; 75% to 85% of these occur just once. Clones ranked in the top ten supply roughly 1.2% of the sample. The material sequenced was peripheral blood. Receptors were obtained from a woman aged 25 to 45 with COVID-19, enrolled during active disease.

The chain carries TRBV5-1 and TRBJ2-3; 13 bases fit TRBD2. CDR3 size: 15 residues. V lost 4 bases, J lost 5 bases, and 4 bases stayed unmatched. Germline V gene lookup returns CDR1 SGHRS and CDR2 YFSETQ. The CDR3 bases are TGCGCCAGCAGCCTCGGACTAGCGGGGGTAGATACGCAGTATTTT. Translation gives CASSLGLAGVDTQYF.

This chain connects TRBV5-4 to TRBJ1-1; the match to TRBD1 covers 7 bases. Trimming removed 7 bases from V and 1 base from J; junction bases left unmatched: 19. Germline CDR1 SGHNT, CDR2 YYREEE (reference sequence). The CDR3 sequence is 18 residues long. CDR3 nucleotides: TGTGCCAGCCGGTTTGTGGGACAGTCTTTTATTAGGAACACTGAAGCTTTCTTT. It codes for CASRFVGQSFIRNTEAFF.

This rearrangement joins TRBV5-1 to TRBJ2-4, with TRBD2 matching over 11 bases. V lost 4 bases, J lost 0 bases, and 3 bases stayed unmatched. Germline V gene lookup returns CDR1 SGHRS and CDR2 YFSETQ. The CDR3 contains 16 residues. The CDR3 loop is CASSVGLAGAKNIQYF. In DNA, the CDR3 is TGCGCCAGCAGCGTAGGACTAGCGGGAGCCAAAAACATTCAGTACTTC.

The chain carries TRBV27 and TRBJ2-7; TRBD2 aligns across 14 bases. In germline, CDR1 is MNHEY, CDR2 SMNVEV (reference sequence). The trim removed 9 bases at V and 1 base at J, leaving 14 bases unmatched. The CDR3 consists of 18 residues. The CDR3 coding sequence is TGTGCCAGTGGACTAGCGGGAGGCCTAAGCAAAATTTCCTACGAGCAGTACTTC. Its translation: CASGLAGGLSKISYEQYF.

V is TRBV6-2 or TRBV6-3 and J is TRBJ2-2; D may be TRBD1 (5 bases). The germline V gene has CDR1 MNHEY and CDR2 SVGEGT. V lost 4 bases and J 5 bases, leaving 14 bases between the germline ends. The CDR3 totals 15 residues. This CDR3 reads CASSWKQGYTGELFF. CDR3 bases: TGTGCCAGCAGTTGGAAGCAGGGATATACCGGGGAGCTGTTTTTT.

The chain links TRBV12-3 or TRBV12-4 to TRBJ2-2, with D tentatively TRBD1 (5 bases). The CDR3 runs to 13 residues. With 6 bases removed from V and 7 bases from J, the gap between germline ends came to 12 bases. DNA of the CDR3: TGTGCCAGCAGCCCCAGGGTGATCGGGGAGCTGTTTTTT. The encoded protein is CASSPRVIGELFF.

The V call is TRBV5-6, the J call TRBJ1-2, with 7 bases that match TRBD1. V trimming: 4 bases; J trimming: 8 bases; junction bases outside the gene matches: 14. The CDR3 has 15 residues. Per the germline V gene, CDR1 is SGHDT and CDR2 is YYEEEE. CDR3 nucleotides: TGTGCCAGCAGCCGGATTGACAGGGCCACCTTAGGCTACACCTTC. Translating gives CASSRIDRATLGYTF.

This clone has just a few counts. The chain is built from TRBV2 and TRBJ2-2; weak D call: TRBD1 (6 bases). Between the trimmed V and J ends, which lost 3 bases and 4 bases, there was a span of 9 bases. CDR3 length: 14 amino acids. Germline V CDR1 and CDR2: SNHLY, FYNNEI. The CDR3 spells CASSDQGSTGELFF. The CDR3 DNA reads TGTGCCAGCAGTGACCAGGGGAGCACCGGGGAGCTGTTTTTT.

The gene calls are TRBV24-1 and TRBJ2-7, with D possibly matching TRBD1 (6 bases). The CDR3 is 16 amino acids. Germline CDR1 is KGHDR and CDR2 is SFDVKD. Between the trimmed V and J ends, which lost 3 bases and 2 bases, there was a span of 16 bases. Here the CDR3 DNA reads TGTGCCACCAGTGATCTCCGGGACACCGGTCCCTACGAGCAGTACTTC. It specifies CATSDLRDTGPYEQYF.

This clone was observed once. This chain uses TRBV19 with TRBJ1-2; D is undetermined. In germline, CDR1 is LNHDA, CDR2 SQIVND (reference sequence). V dropped 3 bases and J dropped 0 bases, with 11 bases sitting between them. CDR3 length: 15 residues. The CDR3 DNA reads TGTGCCAGTAGTATTCTGAGTGTTTCTAACTATGGCTACACCTTC. As protein: CASSILSVSNYGYTF.

The chain combines TRBV19 with TRBJ2-1; TRBD1 matches at 7 bases. V shed 3 bases, J shed 3 bases, and the junction held 8 bases outside the gene matches. The CDR3 runs 16 residues. Per germline, CDR1 LNHDA and CDR2 SQIVND (reference sequence). In nucleotides, the CDR3 is TGTGCCAGTAGTATGACGACAGGGTTGGGCTACAATGAGCAGTTCTTC. This sequence encodes CASSMTTGLGYNEQFF.

The V call is TRBV6-2 or TRBV6-3, the J call TRBJ1-1; D possibly corresponds to TRBD1 (5 bases). Germline CDR1 and CDR2: MNHEY and SVGEGT. Trimming removed 6 bases from V and 0 bases from J, with 14 bases in between. The CDR3 length is 15 residues. This CDR3 reads CASSHGGGMNTEAFF. The CDR3, as DNA: TGTGCCAGCAGCCACGGGGGGGGAATGAACACTGAAGCTTTCTTT.

The chain joins TRBV24-1 to TRBJ1-1; 8 bases align to TRBD1. The length of the CDR3 is 15 residues. Trimming at V came to 3 bases and at J to 1 base, leaving 3 bases not matched to a gene. Per the germline V gene, CDR1 is KGHDR and CDR2 is SFDVKD. As DNA, the CDR3 is TGTGCCACCAGTGATCCCACAGGGGGGAACACTGAAGCTTTCTTT. It translates to CATSDPTGGNTEAFF.

V usage is TRBV3-1 (or the pseudogene TRBV3-2) and J usage is TRBJ1-2, with D maybe TRBD1 (6 bases). V was shortened by 1 base and J by 8 bases, with 14 bases between the two germline ends. CDR3 length: 14 residues. Germline V CDR1 and CDR2: LGHDT, YNNKEL (reference sequence). The CDR3 loop is CASSQGRGAWGYTF. The CDR3 DNA reads as TGTGCCAGCAGCCAAGGCAGGGGCGCCTGGGGCTACACCTTC.

This chain uses TRBV30 with TRBJ1-6, with D unclear. This CDR3 contains 16 residues. With 2 bases removed from V and 2 bases from J, the gap between germline ends came to 13 bases. The germline V gene has CDR1 GTSNPN and CDR2 SVGIG (reference sequence). The CDR3 loop reads CAWSRRVLTYNSPLHF. The CDR3 coding sequence is TGTGCCTGGAGTAGGAGGGTATTAACCTATAATTCACCCCTCCACTTT. Full variable domain (missing parts from reference TRBV30 and TRBJ1-6): SQTIHQWPATLVQPVGSPLSLECTVEGTSNPNLYWYRQAAGRGLQLLFYSVGIGQISSEVPQNLSASRPQDRQFILSSKKLLLSDSGFYLCAWSRRVLTYNSPLHFGNGTRLTVT.

The J gene is TRBJ2-1, the V gene TRBV6-6, with D tentatively TRBD1 (5 bases). Germline assignment: CDR1 MNHNY and CDR2 SVGAGI (reference sequence). The CDR3 length is 14 residues. Trimming removed 6 bases at V and 4 bases at J, with 13 bases between. The CDR3 region has the DNA TGTGCCAGCAGCTTAAGGGGTCCATACAATGAGCAGTTCTTC. Translated: CASSLRGPYNEQFF.

V and J are TRBV19 and TRBJ2-7, with D perhaps matching TRBD2 (5 bases). CDR3 length equals 14 residues. Looked up from germline, CDR1 is LNHDA and CDR2 is SQIVND (reference sequence). V shed 8 bases and J shed 0 bases, with 14 bases lying between them. CDR3 coding DNA: TGTGCCAGTCGAAGAAACGAGGGCTCCTACGAGCAGTACTTC. Translation: CASRRNEGSYEQYF.

The chain is built from TRBV6-6 and TRBJ1-3, with 9 bases aligning to TRBD1. V was pared by 5 bases and J by 0 bases, with 26 bases of the junction left unmatched. The CDR3 covers 23 residues. From germline, CDR1 is MNHNY and CDR2 SVGAGI (reference sequence). CDR3 amino acids: CASSHPMDRGRPHQPTSGNTIYF. The CDR3 bases are TGTGCCAGCAGTCACCCGATGGACAGGGGAAGACCTCACCAGCCCACCTCTGGAAACACCATATATTTT.

The chain couples TRBV13 to TRBJ2-1; weak D call: TRBD2 (5 bases). Germline CDR1 PRHDT, CDR2 FYEKMQ (reference sequence). With 8 bases removed from V and 6 bases from J, the gap between germline ends came to 17 bases. The CDR3 sequence is 14 residues long. The CDR3 reads CASAWRAVGNEQFF. The CDR3 DNA is TGTGCCAGCGCGTGGAGAGCGGTTGGCAATGAGCAGTTCTTC.

The chain employs TRBV19 and TRBJ2-1, with 9 bases matching TRBD1. Germline trimming cut 3 bases from V and 6 bases from J; bases unmatched to any gene: 6. Germline V gene sequence: CDR1 LNHDA, CDR2 SQIVND (reference sequence). CDR3 length equals 15 residues. CDR3 sequence reads: CASSMAGTGLNEQFF. As DNA, the CDR3 is TGTGCCAGTAGTATGGCCGGGACAGGGCTCAATGAGCAGTTCTTC.

The sample holds one count of this clone. This chain joins TRBV21-1 and TRBJ2-5; the table's D call, TRBD1, has no DNA check behind it. TRBV21-1 is shown as a pseudogene. The CDR3 loop spans 17 amino acids. The CDR3 protein is CASRSTGTPTSQETQYF. The CDR3 DNA follows: TGTGCCAGCAGATCGACAGGGACCCCGACCTCACAAGAGACCCAGTACTTC.